These 26 T cell receptor beta chains were all obtained from the same sample, sequenced in a study of graft-versus-host responses after intestinal transplantation. These TCRs are of unknown antigen specificity. Clones were read by immunoSEQ multiplex PCR, and TCRdb kept only the in-frame ones, dropping some. The sample has approximately 54,000 clones; around 84% are singletons. The sequenced sample was unstimulated CD4+ T cells sorted from spleen or lymph node cells, obtained before transplant. The source of these receptors is a human donor who was the organ donor for an intestinal transplant.

The genes are TRBV10-2 and TRBJ1-2; D is undetermined. V lost 2 bases and J lost 4, with 14 bases in between. This CDR3 has 15 residues. CDR1 and CDR2 (germline): WSHSY, SAAADI. Here the CDR3 reads CASSETSNFIYGYTF. The CDR3 DNA follows: TGCGCCAGCAGTGAGACCTCTAACTTCATCTATGGCTACACCTTC.

The chain combines TRBV30 with TRBJ2-2; D remains unclear. Germline CDR1 is GTSNPN and CDR2 is SVGIG (reference sequence). The CDR3 sequence is 13 residues long. V was clipped by 3 bases and J by 5 bases, with 10 bases between them. The CDR3 DNA reads TGTGCCTGGAGGGACGGTCCTACCGGGGAGCTGTTTTTT. This gives the protein CAWRDGPTGELFF.

The chain's CDR3 is CAAGVAPYSNQPQHF. The CDR3 nucleotides are TGTGCCGCAGGGGTGGCGCCCTATAGCAATCAGCCCCAGCATTTT. The chain employs TRBV6-5 and TRBJ1-5; tentative D call: TRBD1 (6 bases). The CDR3 loop spans 15 amino acids. Looked up from germline, CDR1 is MNHEY and CDR2 is SVGAGI. Trimming cost V 11 bases and J 0 bases, with 17 bases left between them.

V usage is TRBV6-6 and J usage is TRBJ1-1, with TRBD1 matching over 7 bases. V dropped 5 bases and J dropped 1; count of bases not matched to a gene: 1. The CDR3 is 13 amino acids. Per the germline V gene, CDR1 is MNHNY and CDR2 is SVGAGI (reference sequence). CDR3 protein: CASSRQGNTEAFF. CDR3 in DNA: TGTGCCAGCAGTCGACAGGGGAACACTGAAGCTTTCTTT.

This rearrangement joins TRBV4-1 to TRBJ1-4; D gene ambiguous. Trimming took off 0 bases at V and 0 bases at J, with 11 bases between the two ends. This CDR3 is 17 amino acids long. Germline loops: CDR1 MGHRA, CDR2 YSYEKL. The CDR3 loop is CASSQDLTGTTNEKLFF. CDR3 nucleotides: TGCGCCAGCAGCCAAGATTTAACGGGCACAACTAATGAAAAACTGTTTTTT.

The J gene is TRBJ2-7, the V gene TRBV15, with 9 bases matching TRBD1. V lost 0 bases, J lost 5 bases, and 8 bases stayed unmatched. The CDR3 has 16 amino acids. Germline CDR1 is LNHNV and CDR2 is YYDKDF (reference sequence). Here the CDR3 reads CATSRDRTGGSDEQYF. CDR3 nucleotide sequence: TGTGCCACCAGCAGAGATCGAACAGGGGGCTCAGACGAGCAGTACTTC.

The chain recombines TRBV20-1 with TRBJ1-1; 9 positions match TRBD1. V gave up 5 bases and J gave up 10 bases; unmatched junction bases: 5. The CDR3 loop spans 11 amino acids. Per the germline V gene, CDR1 is DFQATT and CDR2 is SNEGSKA (reference sequence). This chain's CDR3 is CSAWTGEIAFF. CDR3 sequence (DNA): TGCAGTGCTTGGACAGGGGAGATAGCTTTCTTT.

Only a few counts were recorded for this clone. This chain links TRBV5-4 with TRBJ2-3, with 15 positions matching TRBD2. CDR1 is SGHNT and CDR2 is YYREEE in the germline V gene (reference sequence). The CDR3 totals 15 residues. V lost 4 bases, J lost 10 bases, and 7 bases stayed unmatched. The CDR3 protein is CASSRGTSGGQAQYF. Written as DNA, the CDR3 is TGTGCCAGCAGCCGAGGGACTAGCGGGGGGCAGGCGCAGTATTTT.

CDR3 in DNA: TGTGCCAGCAGTCTACTTCGCAGTGGGACAGATACGCAGTATTTT. Protein product: CASSLLRSGTDTQYF. The J gene is TRBJ2-3, the V gene TRBV2; no reliable D call. From germline, CDR1 is SNHLY and CDR2 FYNNEI. Trimming took 5 bases from V and 3 from J, leaving 15 bases between them. The CDR3 consists of 15 residues. The full variable domain, in which reference TRBV2 and TRBJ2-3 provide the parts outside the CDR3, is EPEVTQTPSHQVTQMGQEVILRCVPISNHLYFYWYRQILGQKVEFLVSFYNNEISEKSEIFDDQFSVERPDGSNFTLKIRSTKLEDSAMYFCASSLLRSGTDTQYFGPGTRLTVL.

The V call is TRBV7-6, the J call TRBJ1-3, with a weak D call TRBD1 (5 bases). Germline CDR1 SGHVS, CDR2 FNYEAQ. V was shortened by 5 bases and J by 0 bases, with 17 bases between the two germline ends. The CDR3 spans 17 residues. The CDR3 spells CASSPTAPGHSGNTIYF. Here the CDR3 DNA reads TGTGCCAGCAGCCCCACCGCGCCGGGGCACTCTGGAAACACCATATATTTT.

This clone was detected a few times. As DNA, the CDR3 is TGTGCCAGCTCAGTCGACAGGGTAGGAACCGGGGAGCTGTTTTTT. Translation gives CASSVDRVGTGELFF. This rearrangement joins TRBV18 to TRBJ2-2, with TRBD1 matching 7 bases. With V trimmed by 5 bases and J by 5 bases, 8 bases remained unmatched. CDR3 length: 15 residues. CDR1 and CDR2 from the germline V gene are KGHSH and LQKENI.

The gene calls are TRBV7-2 and TRBJ1-2; tentatively, D is TRBD1 (5 bases). CDR1 and CDR2 from the germline V gene are SGHTA and FQGNSA. V was clipped by 3 bases and J by 0 bases, with 11 bases between them. This CDR3 region has 15 residues. CDR3 region: CASSFRDVANYGYTF. The DNA for the CDR3 is TGTGCCAGCAGCTTTAGGGACGTCGCTAACTATGGCTACACCTTC.

This sequence joins TRBV19 and TRBJ2-1; D unclear. Germline V gene lookup returns CDR1 LNHDA and CDR2 SQIVND (reference sequence). The CDR3 contains 11 residues. With 3 bases removed from V and 6 bases from J, the gap between germline ends came to 3 bases. The CDR3 region is CASSIFNEQFF. The DNA for the CDR3 is TGTGCCAGTAGTATTTTCAATGAGCAGTTCTTC.

The rearrangement links TRBV5-4 to TRBJ1-3; D is perhaps TRBD1 (5 bases). With 2 bases removed from V and 4 bases from J, the gap between germline ends came to 10 bases. This CDR3 has 14 residues. Germline V gene lookup returns CDR1 SGHNT and CDR2 YYREEE (reference sequence). CDR3 in amino acids: CASSFQGRGNTIYF. The CDR3 coding sequence is TGTGCCAGCAGCTTTCAGGGTCGGGGAAACACCATATATTTT.

V gene TRBV19 combines with J gene TRBJ1-2, with unresolved D. CDR1 is LNHDA, CDR2 SQIVND, per germline (reference sequence). The ends were cut back, 3 bases at V and 3 bases at J, with 14 bases in the middle. The CDR3 is 15 amino acids. CDR3 nucleotide sequence: TGTGCCAGTAGTATTACCCGAGGGAGCTACTATGGCTACACCTTC. This gives the protein CASSITRGSYYGYTF.

The chain carries TRBV4-1 and TRBJ2-3, with 7 nucleotides matching TRBD2. The length of the CDR3 is 15 residues. Germline assignment: CDR1 MGHRA and CDR2 YSYEKL. Trimming at V came to 6 bases and at J to 4 bases, leaving 10 bases not matched to a gene. CDR3 nucleotides: TGCGCCAGCAGGTTGGCGGGAGTAGGGGCAGATACGCAGTATTTT. Translated, it gives CASRLAGVGADTQYF.

This clone was seen just once. The chain recombines TRBV10-1 with TRBJ2-2, with D perhaps TRBD1 (6 bases). V was clipped by 3 bases and J by 5 bases, with 13 bases between them. CDR3 length: 15 amino acids. Germline V gene lookup returns CDR1 WNHNN and CDR2 SYGVQD (reference sequence). As DNA, the CDR3 is TGCGCCAGCAGTGATCAGGGGATGAGGACCGGGGAGCTGTTTTTT. Translated: CASSDQGMRTGELFF.

The rearrangement links TRBV6-5 to TRBJ1-1, with a tentative D call TRBD1 (5 bases). This CDR3 has 13 residues. The V end lost 6 bases, the J end lost 7 bases, and 15 bases lay between the germline ends. CDR1 is MNHEY, CDR2 SVGAGI, per germline. This CDR3 is CASRFLGGYEAFF. CDR3 nucleotides: TGTGCCAGCAGATTTCTGGGGGGGTATGAAGCTTTCTTT.

The chain has TRBV29-1 and TRBJ1-2, with D uncertain. This CDR3 region has 12 residues. Trimming removed 4 bases at V and 1 base at J, with 7 bases between. Per the germline V gene, CDR1 is SQVTM and CDR2 is ANQGSEA. The CDR3 nucleotides read TGCAGCGTTGCAGCCGTTAACTATGGCTACACCTTC. This gives the protein CSVAAVNYGYTF.

V and J are TRBV6-1 and TRBJ2-1, with no clear D. Per germline, CDR1 MNHNS and CDR2 SASEGT. V shed 0 bases and J shed 9 bases, with 12 bases lying between them. CDR3 size: 14 residues. CDR3 nucleotide sequence: TGTGCCAGCAGTGAAGCGTTATCCATCGGTGAGCAGTTCTTC. It codes for CASSEALSIGEQFF.

The V and J genes are TRBV6-5 and TRBJ2-7; TRBD1 agrees at 10 bases. Unmatched junction bases numbered 6, after V lost 5 bases and J lost 2 bases. The germline gives CDR1 MNHEY, CDR2 SVGAGI. CDR3 length equals 15 residues. Here the CDR3 DNA reads TGTGCCAGCAGTCTAAGACAGGGGGCAGCCTACGAGCAGTACTTC. Encoded protein: CASSLRQGAAYEQYF.

On this clone: At one end the junction does not follow the germline gene, possibly because of a read error. The sample carries other DNA sequences with the same CDR3. The chain has TRBV5-1 and TRBJ2-1; 14 nucleotides agree with TRBD2. The CDR3 consists of 15 residues. CDR1 SGHRS and CDR2 YFSETQ come from the germline V gene. The CDR3 DNA reads TGCGCCAGCAGCTTCGGGACTAGCGGGAGCAATGAACAGTTCTTC. It specifies CASSFGTSGSNEQFF.

This chain joins TRBV7-8 and TRBJ2-5; D not certain. With 3 bases removed from V and 2 bases from J, the gap between germline ends came to 7 bases. The V gene's germline CDR1 is SGHVS and CDR2 FQNEAQ. The CDR3 has 13 residues. CDR3 nucleotide sequence: TGTGCCAGCAGCTTGCAGATACAAGAGACCCAGTACTTC. The encoded protein is CASSLQIQETQYF. Full variable domain (remainder filled in from reference TRBV7-8 and TRBJ2-5): GAGVSQSPRYKVAKRGQDVALRCDPISGHVSLFWYQQALGQGPEFLTYFQNEAQLDKSGLPSDRFFAERPEGSVSTLKIQRTQQEDSAVYLCASSLQIQETQYFGPGTRLLVL.

The CDR3 nucleotides read TGTGCCGGGGGAGACAGAGCCCATTACAACTATGGCTACACCTTC. Translating gives CAGGDRAHYNYGYTF. This rearrangement joins TRBV6-5 to TRBJ1-2; maybe TRBD1 (5 bases). CDR1 MNHEY and CDR2 SVGAGI come from the germline V gene. This CDR3 spans 15 amino acids. V lost 11 bases and J 2 bases, leaving 21 bases between the germline ends.

The gene calls are TRBV10-1 and TRBJ2-3; D gene uncertain. The germline CDR1 and CDR2 sequences are WNHNN and SYGVQD (reference sequence). The CDR3 is made up of 17 amino acids. The germline V and J ends were trimmed by 0 bases and 3 bases, with 16 bases remaining between them. CDR3 coding DNA: TGCGCCAGCAGTGAGTCAGCACTGCCCGCTGGAACAGATACGCAGTATTTT. Protein: CASSESALPAGTDTQYF.

The chain couples TRBV2 to TRBJ2-3; D remains ambiguous. The V end was cut by 2 bases, the J end by 3 bases, with 0 bases between. CDR1 and CDR2 (germline): SNHLY, FYNNEI. This CDR3 has 11 amino acids. Here the CDR3 reads CASSETDTQYF. In DNA form, the CDR3 reads TGTGCCAGCAGTGAAACAGATACGCAGTATTTT. The full variable domain, with the rest looked up from reference TRBV2 and TRBJ2-3, is EPEVTQTPSHQVTQMGQEVILRCVPISNHLYFYWYRQILGQKVEFLVSFYNNEISEKSEIFDDQFSVERPDGSNFTLKIRSTKLEDSAMYFCASSETDTQYFGPGTRLTVL.